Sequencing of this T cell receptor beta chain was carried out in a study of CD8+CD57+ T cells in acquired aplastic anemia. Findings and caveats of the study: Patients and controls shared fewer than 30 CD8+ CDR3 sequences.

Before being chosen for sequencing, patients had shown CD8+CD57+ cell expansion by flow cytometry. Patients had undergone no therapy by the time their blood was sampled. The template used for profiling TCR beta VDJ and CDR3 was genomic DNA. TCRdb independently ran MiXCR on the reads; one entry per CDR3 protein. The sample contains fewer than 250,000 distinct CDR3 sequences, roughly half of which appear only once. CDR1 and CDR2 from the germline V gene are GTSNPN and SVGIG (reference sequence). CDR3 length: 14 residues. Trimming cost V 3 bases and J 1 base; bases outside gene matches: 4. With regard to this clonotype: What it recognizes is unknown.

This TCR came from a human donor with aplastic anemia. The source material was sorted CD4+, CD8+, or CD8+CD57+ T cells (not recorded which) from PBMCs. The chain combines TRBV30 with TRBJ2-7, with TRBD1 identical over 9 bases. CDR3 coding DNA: TGTGCCTGGAGAGCCGGGACAGGGTCCTACGAGCAGTACTTC. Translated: CAWRAGTGSYEQYF.